This TCR beta chain is drawn from a study of T cells expressing NK-cell markers. For the study at large: Seropositivity for HCMV was found in seven of the eight sequenced donors, with one seronegative. General observations from the study: A range of about 1.0-7.0% of CD8+ T cells consisted of dominant NKG2C+ clonotypes in 6 or 7 donors.

Note on this clonotype: Its antigen is unidentified.

TCRdb reprocessed the 5' RACE reads and reports one entry per CDR3 protein, with no DNA. The sample data list around 470,000 distinct CDR3 sequences. Germline CDR1 and CDR2: LGHDT and YNNKEL (reference sequence). The CDR3 is made up of 14 amino acids. The chain has TRBV3-1 and TRBJ2-3. Material for sequencing was blood T cells: a sorted CD56 or NKG2C T cell subset, CD4+ or CD8+ T cells, or bulk PBMC T cells (not recorded which). The TCR originated in a woman aged 45-65 years in good health. CDR3: CASSNARFTDTQYF.